Reported below is one T cell receptor (beta chain). The antigen is undetermined. The sample is drawn from a study of cytomegalovirus exposure and HLA in healthy donors. Study-wide background: The 95 to 150 validation repertoires and the approximately 630 first-cohort repertoires shared a platform, a later analysis reported. Notes on the study in general: Under in vitro conditions, a few CMV-associated chains were confirmed as specific for CMV antigens.

Sequenced by immunoSEQ multiplex PCR; TCRdb stores in-frame clones only, minus some. The sample has under 150,000 clones, approximately 86% seen once. The sample consisted of PBMCs. This clonotype originated in a man aged 18 to 30 in good health and CMV-seropositive.

DNA for the CDR3: TGTGCCAGCAGAACGCCCCAGGCTGGACTAGCGGGAGGAAAAGCCCCCTACAATGAGCAGTTCTTC. This translates into CASRTPQAGLAGGKAPYNEQFF. This chain links TRBV2 with TRBJ2-1, with 14 bases that match TRBD2. Germline trimming cut 6 bases from V and 2 bases from J; bases unmatched to any gene: 21. CDR3 length equals 22 residues. Germline CDR1 is SNHLY and CDR2 is FYNNEI.